This is a list of T cell receptor beta chains from one sample in a study of blood T cell repertoires in COVID-19. Repertoires were generated with immunoSEQ multiplex PCR, while TCRdb's copy carries only in-frame clones and drops some. This table holds roughly 200,000 clones, around 90% found once. Specimen: PBMCs or T cells enriched from blood (not recorded which). The receptor set was obtained from a man aged 30 to 39 in a cohort exposed to, infected with or recovered from COVID-19 (not recorded which). The CDR3 runs from the conserved cysteine through the conserved F or W. A D gene is named only where the DNA matches it firmly. The size field is filled for only some rows; it gives once, few, many or a size class.

>TRBJ2-7|TRBV10-3|-|-
TGTGCCATCAGTGAGTCCCGAAGGACTCCTAGATACTACGAGCAGTACTTC
CAISESRRTPRYYEQYF
>TRBJ1-1|TRBV9|-|TRBD1
TGTGCCAGCAGCGAGAGACAGGGGGTCACTGAAGCTTTCTTT
CASSERQGVTEAFF
>TRBJ2-1|TRBV5-1|-|TRBD2
TGCGCCAGCAGCTCGGGAAGGACTAGCAGAACGATCAGCTCCTACAATGAGCAGTTCTTC
CASSSGRTSRTISSYNEQFF
>TRBJ2-3|TRBV5-1|-|TRBD1
TGCGCCAGCAGCTTGGGCCCGGACAGGGCAGATACGCAGTATTTT
CASSLGPDRADTQYF
>TRBJ2-7|TRBV7-2|-|-
TGTGCCAGCAGCCCTTCAGGAGGGCCTTCCTACGAGCAGTACTTC
CASSPSGGPSYEQYF
>TRBJ1-1|TRBV28|-|TRBD1
TGTGCCAGCAGTTCCACAACAGGGGGCAACACTGAAGCTTTCTTT
CASSSTTGGNTEAFF
>TRBJ2-7|TRBV9|once|TRBD1
TGTGCCAGCAGCGGACAGGGAGACGAGCAGTACTTC
CASSGQGDEQYF
>TRBJ2-5|TRBV18|-|-
TGTGCCAGCTCACCGGCGGGGCAGTACGAGACCCAGTACTTC
CASSPAGQYETQYF
>TRBJ1-5|TRBV3-1/TRBV3-2|-|-
TGTGCCAGCAGCCAAGATTCCAGGGCTGGCCAGCCCCAGCATTTT
CASSQDSRAGQPQHF
>TRBJ2-7|TRBV27|-|TRBD2
TGTGCCAGCAGTTTATCCGGACTAGCGGATACCTACGAGCAGTACTTC
CASSLSGLADTYEQYF
>TRBJ2-3|TRBV13|-|TRBD1
TGTGCCAGCAGCCCTCAGATGGACAGGGGCACAGATACGCAGTATTTT
CASSPQMDRGTDTQYF
>TRBJ2-2|TRBV24-1|once|-
TGTGCCACCAGTGATTTCTTCACAGACAACACCGGGGAGCTGTTTTTT
CATSDFFTDNTGELFF
>TRBJ1-1|TRBV10-3|-|TRBD1
TGTGCCATCAGTGTCAACGGACAGGGGGCGAACACTGAAGCTTTCTTT
CAISVNGQGANTEAFF
>TRBJ1-3|TRBV28|-|-
TGTGCCAGCAGTTTCTCTTCTGGAAACACCATATATTTT
CASSFSSGNTIYF